These 32 T cell receptor beta chains were all obtained from the same sample, sequenced in a study of T cell responses to AZD1222 COVID-19 vaccine (dated by TCRdb to about 2021). Reading the label with the study, this specimen's time point is: about 28 days (+/-7) after the second vaccine dose. Library creation used the immunoSEQ multiplex PCR assay. TCRdb took over this immuneACCESS table, retaining in-frame rearrangements with V and J assigned. Such tables are incomplete; in checked studies, under half of the missing clones stem from an unresolved V gene, and the remainder is unexplained. This sample holds 100,000 to 150,000 clones; approximately 90% were observed only once. The ten most abundant clones make up around 8.2% of the sample. The sample in question was peripheral blood, obtained 28 days after the second AZD1222 dose. The receptors stem from an adult who received the AZD1222 COVID-19 vaccine.

V gene TRBV7-2 combines with J gene TRBJ1-5; unclear D gene. Germline CDR1 reads SGHTA; CDR2 reads FQGNSA. This CDR3 spans 15 amino acids. Trimming took off 3 bases at V and 0 bases at J, with 9 bases between the two ends. The chain's CDR3 is CASSFGGPSNQPQHF. CDR3 bases: TGTGCCAGCAGCTTTGGCGGGCCTAGCAATCAGCCCCAGCATTTT.

The J gene is TRBJ1-5, the V gene TRBV2; D is ambiguous. Per the germline V gene, CDR1 is SNHLY and CDR2 is FYNNEI. The CDR3 runs 14 residues. V was trimmed by 6 bases and J by 2 bases, leaving 11 bases between them. This CDR3 is CASSDAPGNQPQHF. CDR3 nucleotide sequence: TGTGCCAGCAGCGATGCGCCCGGCAATCAGCCCCAGCATTTT.

In this sample, this clone turned up once. This chain links TRBV6-5 with TRBJ1-3; D possibly corresponds to TRBD1 (5 bases). There are 14 residues in the CDR3. Per germline, CDR1 MNHEY and CDR2 SVGAGI. Trimming shortened V by 6 bases and J by 1 base, and 10 bases separated the two germline ends. CDR3 in DNA: TGTGCCAGCAGGCCTGACAGTTCTGGAAACACCATATATTTT. It yields the protein CASRPDSSGNTIYF.

This clone was seen once. The chain carries TRBV19 and TRBJ1-5; D is possibly TRBD1 (5 bases). V was clipped by 1 base and J by 2 bases, with 6 bases between them. Germline values: CDR1 LNHDA, CDR2 SQIVND (reference sequence). This CDR3 is 14 amino acids long. The CDR3 bases are TGTGCCAGTAGTATAGTCAGGGGCAATCAGCCCCAGCATTTT. It translates to CASSIVRGNQPQHF.

The chain couples TRBV20-1 to TRBJ2-1; 9 bases align to TRBD2. The CDR3 has 17 amino acids. J gave up 0 bases and V 3 bases, and 9 bases lay outside the gene matches. Looked up from germline, CDR1 is DFQATT and CDR2 is SNEGSKA (reference sequence). CDR3 protein: CSASSLAGWSSYNEQFF. The CDR3 DNA sequence: TGCAGTGCTAGTTCACTAGCGGGCTGGAGCTCCTACAATGAGCAGTTCTTC.

The chain links TRBV29-1 to TRBJ1-1; D not resolved. CDR1 and CDR2 from the germline V gene are SQVTM and ANQGSEA. Between the trimmed V and J ends, which lost 5 bases and 4 bases, there was a span of 11 bases. The CDR3 has 12 amino acids. This CDR3 is CSVTPTGTEAFF. In nucleotides, the CDR3 is TGCAGCGTTACCCCAACCGGCACTGAAGCTTTCTTT. Together with reference TRBV29-1 and TRBJ1-1, the CDR3 gives the full variable domain: SAVISQKPSRDICQRGTSLTIQCQVDSQVTMMFWYRQQPGQSLTLIATANQGSEATYESGFVIDKFPISRPNLTFSTLTVSNMSPEDSSIYLCSVTPTGTEAFFGQGTRLTVV.

This chain links TRBV6-6 with TRBJ2-3; 10 positions agree with TRBD2. CDR1 is MNHNY, CDR2 SVGAGI, per germline (reference sequence). Germline trimming cut 4 bases from V and 0 bases from J; bases unmatched to any gene: 4. This CDR3 spans 16 amino acids. The CDR3 nucleotides are TGTGCCAGCAGTTTCCTACTAGCGGGGAGCACAGATACGCAGTATTTT. This encodes CASSFLLAGSTDTQYF.

The rearrangement joins TRBV18 to TRBJ1-5; the D is unclear. V was cut by 5 bases and J by 1 base, with 15 bases left in between. The CDR3 consists of 16 residues. Looked up from germline, CDR1 is KGHSH and CDR2 is LQKENI. The CDR3 sequence: CASSTKVGRSNQPQHF. CDR3 nucleotide sequence: TGTGCCAGCTCAACCAAGGTTGGAAGGAGCAATCAGCCCCAGCATTTT.

This chain uses TRBV7-2 with TRBJ1-2; D might be TRBD1 (6 bases). V shed 5 bases and J shed 4 bases, with 20 bases lying between them. The CDR3 spans 16 residues. Germline V gene sequence: CDR1 SGHTA, CDR2 FQGNSA. This chain's CDR3 is CASSTGSGAVSYGYTF. CDR3 DNA sequence: TGTGCCAGCAGCACCGGATCGGGGGCAGTCAGCTATGGCTACACCTTC.

The CDR3 loop reads CASFGYGGRVGTYNEQFF. CDR3 sequence (DNA): TGTGCCAGCTTCGGATATGGCGGGAGGGTTGGAACCTACAATGAGCAGTTCTTC. The J gene is TRBJ2-1, the V gene TRBV28; 9 bases map to TRBD2. V dropped 8 bases and J dropped 2; count of bases not matched to a gene: 16. The CDR3 covers 18 residues. Germline CDR1 reads MDHEN; CDR2 reads SYDVKM. Filled out from reference TRBV28 and TRBJ2-1, the complete variable domain reads DVKVTQSSRYLVKRTGEKVFLECVQDMDHENMFWYRQDPGLGLRLIYFSYDVKMKEKGDIPEGYSVSREKKERFSLILESASTNQTSMYLCASFGYGGRVGTYNEQFFGPGTRLTVL.

This rearrangement joins TRBV19 to TRBJ1-2; TRBD1 matches at 7 bases. This CDR3 is 14 amino acids long. Trimming removed 3 bases from V and 6 bases from J; junction bases left unmatched: 7. Per the germline V gene, CDR1 is LNHDA and CDR2 is SQIVND (reference sequence). This CDR3 reads CASSISEGAHGYTF. In nucleotides, the CDR3 is TGTGCCAGTAGTATTTCTGAGGGGGCGCATGGCTACACCTTC. Using reference TRBV19 and TRBJ1-2 for the parts outside the CDR3, the full variable domain is DGGITQSPKYLFRKEGQNVTLSCEQNLNHDAMYWYRQDPGQGLRLIYYSQIVNDFQKGDIAEGYSVSREKKESFPLTVTSAQKNPTAFYLCASSISEGAHGYTFGSGTRLTVV.

This chain connects TRBV7-2 to TRBJ1-5, with D possibly TRBD1 on 5 matching bases. Germline values: CDR1 SGHTA, CDR2 FQGNSA. The CDR3 loop spans 16 amino acids. Between the trimmed V and J ends, which lost 2 bases and 7 bases, there was a span of 18 bases. CDR3 sequence reads: CASSLRNGGWGQPQHF. As DNA, the CDR3 is TGTGCCAGCAGCTTACGCAATGGGGGGTGGGGACAGCCCCAGCATTTT.

This chain joins TRBV4-2 and TRBJ2-1; 7 nucleotides line up with TRBD1. The CDR3 covers 16 residues. CDR1 and CDR2 from the germline V gene are LGHNA and YNFKEQ. Unmatched junction bases numbered 3, after V lost 0 bases and J lost 1 base. The CDR3 spells CASSQEAQGSYNEQFF. CDR3 DNA: TGTGCCAGCAGCCAAGAAGCACAGGGGTCCTACAATGAGCAGTTCTTC.

This clone was seen a single time. This sequence joins TRBV29-1 and TRBJ1-1; 10 bases map to TRBD1. The germline V gene encodes CDR1 SQVTM and CDR2 ANQGSEA. Trimming removed 2 bases from V and 11 bases from J; junction bases left unmatched: 5. The CDR3 spans 12 residues. The DNA of the CDR3 is TGCAGCGTTGAACGTGGACAGGGGGTCGCTTTCTTT. As protein: CSVERGQGVAFF.

This chain joins TRBV3-1 (or the pseudogene TRBV3-2) and TRBJ1-1; D not certain. V was shortened by 1 base and J by 2 bases, with 11 bases between the two germline ends. The CDR3 length is 15 residues. Germline V gene data show CDR1 as LGHDT and CDR2 as YNNKEL (reference sequence). In DNA, the CDR3 is TGTGCCAGCAGCCAAGGACCCGGACCAAACACTGAAGCTTTCTTT. Encoded protein: CASSQGPGPNTEAFF.

This clone was seen more than once but under ten times. V is TRBV9 and J is TRBJ2-7; a possible D gene is TRBD1 (5 bases). CDR1 and CDR2 (germline): SGDLS, YYNGEE. Trimming cost V 0 bases and J 2 bases, with 9 bases left between them. The length of the CDR3 is 14 residues. CDR3 sequence: CASSVEGKTYEQYF. The CDR3, as DNA: TGTGCCAGCAGCGTAGAGGGGAAGACCTACGAGCAGTACTTC.

The V call is TRBV28, the J call TRBJ2-7, with 10 bases matching TRBD2. Germline CDR1 MDHEN, CDR2 SYDVKM. The junction had 10 bases not matched to a gene; V was cut back by 5 bases and J by 6 bases. The CDR3 contains 15 residues. Here the CDR3 reads CASSIGSSGSGEQYF. The CDR3 bases are TGTGCCAGCAGTATAGGGTCTAGCGGGAGTGGCGAGCAGTACTTC.

The chain uses TRBV6-5 and TRBJ1-5, with D unresolved. Trimming shortened V by 0 bases and J by 0 bases, and 6 bases separated the two germline ends. CDR1 is MNHEY and CDR2 is SVGAGI in the germline V gene. This CDR3 is 15 amino acids long. The CDR3 nucleotides are TGTGCCAGCAGTTACTCGGCCAGTAGCAATCAGCCCCAGCATTTT. The encoded protein is CASSYSASSNQPQHF.

The chain is built from TRBV7-2 and TRBJ2-1, with 7 bases lining up with TRBD2. The CDR3 consists of 12 residues. Germline loops: CDR1 SGHTA, CDR2 FQGNSA. V was pared by 2 bases and J by 16 bases, with 8 bases of the junction left unmatched. CDR3 region: CASSLFGDYAFF. The CDR3 DNA sequence: TGTGCCAGCAGCTTATTTGGGGACTACGCCTTCTTC.

V is TRBV7-8 and J is TRBJ2-2; D not certain. Germline V lookup: CDR1 SGHVS, CDR2 FQNEAQ. The ends were cut back, 3 bases at V and 3 bases at J, with 11 bases in the middle. The CDR3 is 15 amino acids. CDR3 amino acids: CASSFSTYYTGELFF. The CDR3, as DNA: TGTGCCAGCAGCTTCTCCACGTACTACACCGGGGAGCTGTTTTTT.

The chain carries TRBV25-1 and TRBJ1-5; weak D call: TRBD1 (5 bases). Germline V gives CDR1 MGHDK, CDR2 SYGVNS. The CDR3 is 17 amino acids. Trimming pared 3 bases from V and 3 bases from J, leaving 18 bases between. The CDR3 DNA sequence: TGTGCCAGCAGTGATCGAAACGAGGGGAATGACAATCAGCCCCAGCATTTT. The encoded protein is CASSDRNEGNDNQPQHF.

The CDR3 sequence: CASSPRVIVNTEAFF. CDR3 DNA: TGTGCCAGCAGTCCTAGGGTGATCGTGAACACTGAAGCTTTCTTT. The rearrangement links TRBV6-5 to TRBJ1-1, with D unclear. CDR1 is MNHEY, CDR2 SVGAGI, per germline. V dropped 5 bases and J dropped 0 bases, with 13 bases sitting between them. The CDR3 loop spans 15 amino acids.

The chain couples TRBV5-4 to TRBJ1-2, with TRBD1 matching 8 bases. Germline CDR1 SGHNT, CDR2 YYREEE (reference sequence). Trimming removed 0 bases from V and 2 bases from J; junction bases left unmatched: 3. The CDR3 loop spans 15 amino acids. The DNA of the CDR3 is TGTGCCAGCAGCTTGGCAGGGGGCTCAAACTATGGCTACACCTTC. Translated: CASSLAGGSNYGYTF.

V and J are TRBV10-1 and TRBJ1-4; maybe TRBD1 (6 bases). The CDR3 is made up of 13 amino acids. The V end lost 7 bases, the J end lost 5 bases, and 11 bases lay between the germline ends. CDR1 and CDR2 from the germline V gene are WNHNN and SYGVQD (reference sequence). In DNA form, the CDR3 reads TGCGCCAGCATAGATGGGACAAATGAAAAACTGTTTTTT. It specifies CASIDGTNEKLFF.

The chain uses TRBV7-9 and TRBJ1-3, with TRBD1 matching 9 bases. Trimming at V came to 5 bases and at J to 3 bases, leaving 2 bases not matched to a gene. The CDR3 runs to 14 residues. CDR1 is SEHNR and CDR2 is FQNEAQ in the germline V gene (reference sequence). CDR3 coding DNA: TGTGCCAGCAGCGGGACAGGGTTTGGAAACACCATATATTTT. This encodes CASSGTGFGNTIYF.

As DNA, the CDR3 is TGTGCCAGCAGCCAAGATAGTGGCGGGGAGCTGTTTTTT. Protein: CASSQDSGGELFF. The genes are TRBV4-2 and TRBJ2-2; the D is unclear. Germline values: CDR1 LGHNA, CDR2 YNFKEQ. The CDR3 is 13 residues long. V gave up 0 bases and J gave up 7 bases, with 6 bases separating them.

The chain combines TRBV3-1 (or the pseudogene TRBV3-2) with TRBJ2-2, with 12 bases fitting TRBD2. Per germline, CDR1 LGHDT and CDR2 YNNKEL (reference sequence). The CDR3 is 15 residues long. V was pared by 6 bases and J by 6 bases, with 5 bases of the junction left unmatched. Here the CDR3 DNA reads TGTGCCAGCAGTATGACTAGCGGGGGTTCCGGGGAGCTGTTTTTT. It codes for CASSMTSGGSGELFF.

CDR3 residues: CSTGTNYGYTF. CDR3 nucleotide sequence: TGCAGCACAGGGACTAACTATGGCTACACCTTC. V usage is TRBV20-1 and J usage is TRBJ1-2; the D gene is possibly TRBD1 (6 bases). The length of the CDR3 is 11 residues. Looked up from germline, CDR1 is DFQATT and CDR2 is SNEGSKA (reference sequence).

The rearrangement uses TRBV24-1 and TRBJ2-5; 7 positions agree with TRBD2. The CDR3 length is 13 residues. Unmatched junction bases numbered 3, after V lost 4 bases and J lost 5 bases. Germline CDR1 reads KGHDR; CDR2 reads SFDVKD. The CDR3 DNA reads as TGTGCCACCAGTGAGGGGGGGGTGGAGACCCAGTACTTC. Protein sequence: CATSEGGVETQYF.

The chain links TRBV18 to TRBJ1-2; 7 bases match TRBD1. The CDR3 runs to 13 residues. Germline V gives CDR1 KGHSH, CDR2 LQKENI. J was trimmed by 6 bases and V by 6 bases; bases with no gene match: 7. CDR3 residues: CASSPDREHGYTF. CDR3 in DNA: TGTGCCAGCTCTCCCGACAGGGAACATGGCTACACCTTC.

CDR3 region: CASSYLGTNTEAFF. The CDR3, as DNA: TGTGCCAGCAGTTACCTAGGGACCAACACTGAAGCTTTCTTT. The gene calls are TRBV6-2 or TRBV6-3 and TRBJ1-1; D might be TRBD1 (5 bases). CDR1 is MNHEY and CDR2 is SVGEGT in the germline V gene. The germline V and J ends were trimmed by 2 bases and 2 bases, with 9 bases remaining between them. The CDR3 sequence is 14 residues long.

The chain couples TRBV11-2 to TRBJ2-7; 7 positions agree with TRBD1. The CDR3 covers 13 residues. With V trimmed by 4 bases and J by 7 bases, 7 bases remained unmatched. The germline V gene encodes CDR1 SGHAT and CDR2 FQNNGV. As DNA, the CDR3 is TGTGCCAGCAGCTCCACAGGGGAGAGGGAGCAGTACTTC. This encodes CASSSTGEREQYF.